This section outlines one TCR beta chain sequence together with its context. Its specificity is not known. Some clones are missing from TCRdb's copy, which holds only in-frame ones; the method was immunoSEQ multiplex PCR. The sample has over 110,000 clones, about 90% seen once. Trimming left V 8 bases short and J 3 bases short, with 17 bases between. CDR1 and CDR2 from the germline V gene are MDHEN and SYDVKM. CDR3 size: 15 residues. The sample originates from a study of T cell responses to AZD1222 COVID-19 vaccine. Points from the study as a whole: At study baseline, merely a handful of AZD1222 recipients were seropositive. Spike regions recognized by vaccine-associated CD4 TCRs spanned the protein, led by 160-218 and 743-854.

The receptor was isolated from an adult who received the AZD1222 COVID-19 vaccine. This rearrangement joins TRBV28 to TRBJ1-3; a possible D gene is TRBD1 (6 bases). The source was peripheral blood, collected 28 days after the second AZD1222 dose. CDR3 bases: TGTGCCAGCTCAAGGGGGGGACAACGTGGAAACACCATATATTTT. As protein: CASSRGGQRGNTIYF. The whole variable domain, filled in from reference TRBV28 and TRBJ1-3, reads DVKVTQSSRYLVKRTGEKVFLECVQDMDHENMFWYRQDPGLGLRLIYFSYDVKMKEKGDIPEGYSVSREKKERFSLILESASTNQTSMYLCASSRGGQRGNTIYFGEGSWLTVV.